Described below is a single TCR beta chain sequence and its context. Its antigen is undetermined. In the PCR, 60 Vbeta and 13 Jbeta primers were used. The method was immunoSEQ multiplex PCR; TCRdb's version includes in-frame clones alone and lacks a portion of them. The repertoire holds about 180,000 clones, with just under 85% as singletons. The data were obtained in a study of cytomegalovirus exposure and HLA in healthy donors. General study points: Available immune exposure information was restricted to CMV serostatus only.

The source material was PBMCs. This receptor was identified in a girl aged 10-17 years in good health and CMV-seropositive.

The CDR3 sequence is CASSGRQGAHNYGYTF. For the CDR3, the DNA is TGCGCCAGCAGCGGGAGACAGGGGGCGCATAACTATGGCTACACCTTC. The chain is built from TRBV5-1 and TRBJ1-2; 10 bases are a match to TRBD1. The CDR3 sequence is 16 residues long. Trimming removed 4 bases from V and 1 base from J; junction bases left unmatched: 7. CDR1 and CDR2 (germline): SGHRS, YFSETQ.